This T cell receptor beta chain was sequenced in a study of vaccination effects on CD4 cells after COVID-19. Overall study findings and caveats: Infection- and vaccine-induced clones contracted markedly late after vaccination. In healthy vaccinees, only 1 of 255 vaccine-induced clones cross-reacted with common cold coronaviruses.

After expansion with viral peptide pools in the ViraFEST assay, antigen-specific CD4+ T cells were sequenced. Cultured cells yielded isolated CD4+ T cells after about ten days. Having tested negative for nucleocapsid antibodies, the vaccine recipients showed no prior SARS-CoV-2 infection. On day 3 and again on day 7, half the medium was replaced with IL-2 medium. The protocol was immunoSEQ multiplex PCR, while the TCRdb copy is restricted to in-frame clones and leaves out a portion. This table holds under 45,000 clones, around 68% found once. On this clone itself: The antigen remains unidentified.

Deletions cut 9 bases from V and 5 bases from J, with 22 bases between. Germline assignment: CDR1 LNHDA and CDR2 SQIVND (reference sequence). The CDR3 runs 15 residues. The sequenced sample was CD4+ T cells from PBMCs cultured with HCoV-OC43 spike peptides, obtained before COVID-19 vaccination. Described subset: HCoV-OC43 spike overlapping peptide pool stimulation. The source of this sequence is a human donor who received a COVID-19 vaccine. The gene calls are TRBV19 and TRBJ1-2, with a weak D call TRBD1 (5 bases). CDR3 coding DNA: TGTGCCAGCACGACCGGGACCGCAACTAGGTATGGCTACACCTTC. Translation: CASTTGTATRYGYTF.